These 26 T cell receptor beta chains share one sample of origin, sequenced in a study of human T cells and chemical hapten exposure. Described time point: patch test 3, about 24 weeks after DPC sensitization. Specified treatment: therapeutic diphenylcyclopropenone sensitization with weekly scalp DPC. Using its own MiXCR run on the RACE reads, TCRdb lists one record per CDR3 protein. Among more than 80,000 distinct CDR3 sequences, approximately 10% were seen once, and the ten largest hold around 3.7%. Sequenced here: whole blood, sampled in connection with sensitization to the hapten diphenylcyclopropenone (DPC). These receptors all stem from a woman between 45 and 60 years old with alopecia areata. Some clones in this sample may be carry-over from other donors' samples.

This chain links TRBV19 with TRBJ1-5, with D possibly TRBD1 on 5 matching bases. V lost 5 bases and J lost 12, with 20 bases in between. The V gene's germline CDR1 is LNHDA and CDR2 SQIVND (reference sequence). The CDR3 runs 14 residues. The CDR3 loop is CASSAGTSDRSQHF. The CDR3, as DNA: TGTGCCAGTAGTGCCGGGACCAGCGACCGAAGCCAGCATTTT.

This clonotype was counted ten times or more. The chain employs TRBV6-6 and TRBJ2-7; TRBD2 aligns across 8 bases. Trimming at V came to 6 bases and at J to 2 bases, leaving 9 bases not matched to a gene. The CDR3 runs to 15 residues. Germline CDR1 reads MNHNY; CDR2 reads SVGAGI (reference sequence). CDR3 sequence: CASRGTGLEAYEQYF. The DNA for the CDR3 is TGTGCCAGCAGGGGGACGGGACTAGAGGCCTACGAGCAGTACTTC.

This clonotype was seen repeatedly, ten times or more. This chain uses TRBV18 with TRBJ2-1, with 9 positions matching TRBD2. This CDR3 has 17 residues. Trimming took 5 bases from V and 0 from J; bases not matched to a gene: 8. The germline gives CDR1 KGHSH, CDR2 LQKENI. CDR3 loop: CASSTVVSGSSYNEQFF. The DNA for the CDR3 is TGTGCCAGCTCAACAGTGGTTAGCGGGAGCTCCTACAATGAGCAGTTCTTC.

This chain uses TRBV6-6 with TRBJ1-1; D is possibly TRBD1 (6 bases). CDR3 length equals 13 residues. Germline V CDR1 and CDR2: MNHNY, SVGAGI (reference sequence). CDR3 DNA: TGTGCAACCAAGGGGGGATTGAACACTGAAGCTTTCTTT. Its translation is CATKGGLNTEAFF.

The table lists this clonotype with many counts. The final CDR3 position lacks the conserved phenylalanine or tryptophan, pointing to a likely read error. The DNA is omitted, as the CDR3 cannot be located on it reliably, and the CDR3 follows TCRdb's listing. The V call is TRBV3-1, the J call TRBJ1-1. Germline loops: CDR1 LGHDT, CDR2 YNNKEL (reference sequence). The CDR3 numbers 12 amino acids, ends counted. The CDR3 sequence is CASSQDQGALLL.

There are many counts of this clonotype. This chain connects TRBV12-3 or TRBV12-4 to TRBJ2-1; 7 nucleotides line up with TRBD2. The CDR3 has 17 amino acids. Trimming took 7 bases from V and 0 from J; bases not matched to a gene: 12. CDR3 coding DNA: TGTGCCAGCAAGGAGGCTAGCGGACTTCGCTCCTACAATGAGCAGTTCTTC. Residues: CASKEASGLRSYNEQFF.

The V gene is TRBV14, the J gene TRBJ2-3; D is uncertain. Trimming took 0 bases from V and 0 from J, leaving 10 bases between them. CDR1 SGHDN and CDR2 FVKESK come from the germline V gene. The CDR3 contains 16 residues. The CDR3 reads CASSQDWAVSTDTQYF. CDR3 sequence (DNA): TGTGCCAGCAGCCAAGATTGGGCGGTTAGCACAGATACGCAGTATTTT. The whole variable domain, filled in from reference TRBV14 and TRBJ2-3, reads EAGVTQFPSHSVIEKGQTVTLRCDPISGHDNLYWYRRVMGKEIKFLLHFVKESKQDESGMPNNRFLAERTGGTYSTLKVQPAELEDSGVYFCASSQDWAVSTDTQYFGPGTRLTVL.

The CDR3 protein is CASRPIQGTPSLHF. The CDR3 nucleotides are TGTGCCAGCAGGCCGATACAGGGGACTCCTTCCCTCCACTTT. The rearrangement uses TRBV5-5 and TRBJ1-6, with 7 bases lining up with TRBD1. The trim removed 5 bases at V and 14 bases at J, leaving 13 bases unmatched. Per the germline V gene, CDR1 is SGHKS and CDR2 is YYEKEE (reference sequence). CDR3 size: 14 residues.

The chain has TRBV28 and TRBJ2-1; weak D call: TRBD2 (6 bases). Per germline, CDR1 MDHEN and CDR2 SYDVKM. There are 14 residues in the CDR3. The V end was cut by 6 bases, the J end by 4 bases, with 13 bases between. The CDR3 bases are TGTGCCAGCAGGTTAACGGGGAGGTACAATGAGCAGTTCTTC. It is translated as CASRLTGRYNEQFF.

This clonotype was found a few times. The CDR3 is CASIQGAIGNQPQHF. Written as DNA, the CDR3 is TGTGCCAGCATTCAGGGGGCGATTGGCAATCAGCCCCAGCATTTT. J is TRBJ1-5 and V is TRBV6-1; 8 bases are a match to TRBD1. V dropped 7 bases and J dropped 2; count of bases not matched to a gene: 7. This CDR3 spans 15 amino acids. CDR1 is MNHNS and CDR2 is SASEGT in the germline V gene.

This clonotype was counted only a few times. The V and J genes are TRBV5-1 and TRBJ2-2; the D is unclear. In germline, CDR1 is SGHRS, CDR2 YFSETQ. The CDR3 extends over 16 amino acids. V was trimmed by 4 bases and J by 2 bases, leaving 15 bases between them. CDR3 amino acids: CASSVGDSSNTGELFF. The CDR3 DNA reads as TGCGCCAGCAGCGTTGGGGATTCCAGCAACACCGGGGAGCTGTTTTTT.

This clonotype was seen at least ten times. This chain connects TRBV24-1 to TRBJ2-1; 7 bases line up with TRBD1. Germline values: CDR1 KGHDR, CDR2 SFDVKD. CDR3 size: 15 residues. V lost 3 bases, J lost 5 bases, and 6 bases stayed unmatched. The CDR3, as DNA: TGTGCCACCAGTGATCCCACAGGGGTAGACAATGAGCAGTTCTTC. Protein: CATSDPTGVDNEQFF.

This clonotype was seen ten or more times. The chain links TRBV19 to TRBJ2-3; TRBD2 matches 12 bases. J gave up 6 bases and V 5 bases, and 9 bases lay outside the gene matches. Germline CDR1 and CDR2: LNHDA and SQIVND (reference sequence). The CDR3 spans 16 residues. As DNA, the CDR3 is TGTGCCAGTAGTGTGCGGACTAGCGGGAAGTGGGATACGCAGTATTTT. This encodes CASSVRTSGKWDTQYF.

This clonotype appeared many times. This chain uses TRBV7-9 with TRBJ1-4; no firm D call. The CDR3 loop spans 14 amino acids. The V end lost 4 bases, the J end lost 8 bases, and 14 bases lay between the germline ends. Germline lookup yields CDR1 SEHNR and CDR2 FQNEAQ (reference sequence). The CDR3 reads CASSSPLGWEKLFF. The CDR3 nucleotides are TGTGCCAGCAGCTCCCCACTGGGTTGGGAAAAACTGTTTTTT. The full variable domain, rest sourced from reference TRBV7-9 and TRBJ1-4, is DTGVSQNPRHKITKRGQNVTFRCDPISEHNRLYWYRQTLGQGPEFLTYFQNEAQLEKSRLLSDRFSAERPKGSFSTLEIQRTEQGDSAMYLCASSSPLGWEKLFFGSGTQLSVL.

The chain combines TRBV5-1 with TRBJ2-3, with a possible D match to TRBD1 (5 bases). From germline, CDR1 is SGHRS and CDR2 YFSETQ. The CDR3 runs 12 residues. The ends were cut back, 4 bases at V and 6 bases at J, with 9 bases in the middle. This CDR3 reads CASSKGADTQYF. The CDR3 coding sequence is TGCGCCAGCAGCAAAGGGGCCGATACGCAGTATTTT.

The chain couples TRBV7-9 to TRBJ1-4, with TRBD1 matching over 8 bases. This CDR3 spans 15 amino acids. Germline CDR1 reads SEHNR; CDR2 reads FQNEAQ (reference sequence). V trimming: 0 bases; J trimming: 8 bases; junction bases outside the gene matches: 5. The CDR3 is CASSLADRAGEKLFF. DNA of the CDR3: TGTGCCAGCAGCTTAGCGGACAGGGCGGGAGAAAAACTGTTTTTT.

The sample holds many counts of this clonotype. The V and J genes are TRBV2 and TRBJ2-3, with 12 positions matching TRBD2. V shed 5 bases and J 5 bases; nucleotides not matched to a gene: 5. CDR1 is SNHLY, CDR2 FYNNEI, per germline. This CDR3 has 15 amino acids. The DNA for the CDR3 is TGTGCCAGCAGTACTAGCGGGAGGAAAGAAGATACGCAGTATTTT. Translating it yields CASSTSGRKEDTQYF.

This clonotype appeared a few times. This chain connects TRBV19 to TRBJ2-7; D is possibly TRBD2 (6 bases). Germline CDR1 reads LNHDA; CDR2 reads SQIVND (reference sequence). The CDR3 is made up of 14 amino acids. V was clipped by 3 bases and J by 4 bases, with 13 bases between them. The CDR3 DNA reads TGTGCCAGTAGTATCACTCGACTAGATTACGAGCAGTACTTC. Its protein product is CASSITRLDYEQYF.

The genes are TRBV9 and TRBJ1-5; D gene ambiguous. The CDR3 extends over 14 amino acids. Between the trimmed V and J ends, which lost 3 bases and 3 bases, there was a span of 10 bases. From germline, CDR1 is SGDLS and CDR2 YYNGEE. For the CDR3, the DNA is TGTGCCAGCAGCGGAGGGCAAACCAATCAGCCCCAGCATTTT. Amino acids: CASSGGQTNQPQHF.

This clonotype has at least ten counts. The rearrangement links TRBV15 to TRBJ2-7, with a weak D call TRBD2 (6 bases). This CDR3 comprises 15 residues. Looked up from germline, CDR1 is LNHNV and CDR2 is YYDKDF (reference sequence). Between the trimmed V and J ends, which lost 0 bases and 0 bases, there was a span of 9 bases. CDR3 coding DNA: TGTGCCACCAGCAGAGAGGCGGGGAACTCCTACGAGCAGTACTTC. Protein product: CATSREAGNSYEQYF.

This clonotype showed up just a few times. The genes are TRBV7-9 and TRBJ2-3; 7 nucleotides align to TRBD1. The V gene end was trimmed by 7 bases and the J gene end by 4 bases; junction bases not matched to a gene: 2. The CDR3 runs 12 residues. CDR1 is SEHNR and CDR2 is FQNEAQ in the germline V gene (reference sequence). The CDR3 DNA reads TGTGCCAGCAACAGGGGCCCAGATACGCAGTATTTT. This translates into CASNRGPDTQYF.

The chain combines TRBV19 with TRBJ1-2, with unresolved D. Trimming removed 5 bases from V and 0 bases from J, with 10 bases in between. The length of the CDR3 is 14 residues. Germline CDR1 LNHDA, CDR2 SQIVND (reference sequence). CDR3 in amino acids: CASSPRAANYGYTF. In nucleotides, the CDR3 is TGTGCCAGTAGTCCCCGCGCGGCTAACTATGGCTACACCTTC.

The gene calls are TRBV7-8 and TRBJ2-2, with a weak D call TRBD2 (5 bases). Per the germline V gene, CDR1 is SGHVS and CDR2 is FQNEAQ. Trimming took off 10 bases at V and 6 bases at J, with 9 bases between the two ends. The CDR3 covers 11 residues. The CDR3 DNA reads TGTGCCAACGGGGTAGCCGGGGAGCTGTTTTTT. It specifies CANGVAGELFF. Using reference TRBV7-8 and TRBJ2-2 for the parts outside the CDR3, the full variable domain is GAGVSQSPRYKVAKRGQDVALRCDPISGHVSLFWYQQALGQGPEFLTYFQNEAQLDKSGLPSDRFFAERPEGSVSTLKIQRTQQEDSAVYLCANGVAGELFFGEGSRLTVL.

CDR3 amino acids: CSVSTGGQSGANVLTF. In DNA, the CDR3 is TGCAGTGTTAGCACAGGGGGCCAATCTGGGGCCAACGTCCTGACTTTC. The chain links TRBV20-1 to TRBJ2-6, with TRBD1 matching over 9 bases. Trimming at V came to 7 bases and at J to 1 base, leaving 8 bases not matched to a gene. Looked up from germline, CDR1 is DFQATT and CDR2 is SNEGSKA (reference sequence). This CDR3 comprises 16 residues.

CDR3 loop: CASSPGQGITDTQYF. As DNA, the CDR3 is TGTGCCAGCTCACCGGGACAGGGTATCACAGATACGCAGTATTTT. The chain joins TRBV18 to TRBJ2-3; 9 bases match TRBD1. The CDR3 is 15 amino acids. J was trimmed by 2 bases and V by 3 bases; bases with no gene match: 3. CDR1 KGHSH and CDR2 LQKENI come from the germline V gene.

The rearrangement links TRBV10-3 to TRBJ2-7; 9 nucleotides agree with TRBD2. The trim removed 6 bases at V and 2 bases at J, leaving 5 bases unmatched. The CDR3 runs to 14 residues. The germline V gene has CDR1 ENHRY and CDR2 SYGVKD. The CDR3 DNA reads as TGTGCCATCAGCGCCGCTAGCGGGACCTACGAGCAGTACTTC. Translating it yields CAISAASGTYEQYF.